The 5 T cell receptor beta chains presented below share a single source sample, sequenced in a study of identifying expanded T cells in peripheral blood. The data were produced by immunoSEQ multiplex PCR, yet TCRdb's version contains in-frame clones alone and is incomplete. The sample records around 90,000 clones, around 89% being singletons. Specimen: blood. The receptors were sampled from a person aged 18 to 75 in good health.

The chain employs TRBV10-1 and TRBJ2-7, with a tentative D call TRBD1 (6 bases). CDR1 WNHNN and CDR2 SYGVQD come from the germline V gene (reference sequence). Trimming took 4 bases from V and 0 from J, leaving 7 bases between them. This CDR3 has 13 residues. The chain's CDR3 is CASSAGDSYEQYF. The CDR3 DNA sequence: TGCGCCAGCAGTGCAGGGGACTCCTACGAGCAGTACTTC.

For the CDR3, the DNA is TGTGCCAGCAGCCCGTTACAGGGGAGAACTGGAAACACCATATATTTT. This encodes CASSPLQGRTGNTIYF. This chain links TRBV14 with TRBJ1-3; TRBD1 matches at 7 bases. The CDR3 runs 16 residues. V shed 4 bases, J shed 2 bases, and the junction held 8 bases outside the gene matches. Looked up from germline, CDR1 is SGHDN and CDR2 is FVKESK.

The V call is TRBV5-1, the J call TRBJ2-1; 7 bases map to TRBD2. The V gene end was trimmed by 0 bases and the J gene end by 8 bases; junction bases not matched to a gene: 14. CDR1 is SGHRS, CDR2 YFSETQ, per germline. CDR3 size: 17 residues. The CDR3 protein is CASSLAASGVLGHEQFF. For the CDR3, the DNA is TGCGCCAGCAGCTTGGCAGCTAGCGGCGTCCTCGGGCATGAGCAGTTCTTC.

Only one count was recorded for this clone. The chain carries TRBV14 and TRBJ2-3, with D possibly matching TRBD2 (5 bases). Germline V gene sequence: CDR1 SGHDN, CDR2 FVKESK. The CDR3 runs 19 residues. V gave up 5 bases and J gave up 0 bases, with 24 bases separating them. DNA of the CDR3: TGTGCCAGCAGCGGCCGCTCCTGGGAGCCCCCTTTTAGCACAGATACGCAGTATTTT. Its translation: CASSGRSWEPPFSTDTQYF.

The genes are TRBV28 and TRBJ2-7; 9 nucleotides agree with TRBD1. The trim removed 5 bases at V and 5 bases at J, leaving 13 bases unmatched. Germline V gives CDR1 MDHEN, CDR2 SYDVKM. CDR3 length: 16 amino acids. The CDR3 loop is CASSPTGTGLFHEQYF. CDR3 nucleotides: TGTGCCAGCAGTCCGACCGGGACAGGGCTTTTCCACGAGCAGTACTTC.